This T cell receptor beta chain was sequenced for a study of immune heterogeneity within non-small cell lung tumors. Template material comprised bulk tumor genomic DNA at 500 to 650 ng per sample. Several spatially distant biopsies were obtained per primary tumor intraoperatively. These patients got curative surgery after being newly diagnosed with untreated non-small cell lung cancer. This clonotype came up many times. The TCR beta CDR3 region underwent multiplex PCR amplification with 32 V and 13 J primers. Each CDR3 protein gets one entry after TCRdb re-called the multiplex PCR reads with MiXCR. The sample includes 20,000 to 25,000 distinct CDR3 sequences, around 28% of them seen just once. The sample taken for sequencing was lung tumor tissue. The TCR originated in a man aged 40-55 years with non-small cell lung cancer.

DNA of the CDR3: TGTGCCAGACGGCGACCTAGCGGGAGCTCCTCGGGCCACGAGCAGTACTTC. It encodes CARRRPSGSSSGHEQYF. This chain links TRBV13 with TRBJ2-7; 10 positions agree with TRBD2. The CDR3 is 17 residues long. The J segment lost 5 bases and the V segment lost 9 bases, leaving 19 bases of the junction unmatched. The germline V gene encodes CDR1 PRHDT and CDR2 FYEKMQ (reference sequence).